Here is one T cell receptor beta chain with its context. Some clones are missing from TCRdb's copy, which holds only in-frame ones; the method was immunoSEQ multiplex PCR. The profile shows some 75,000 clones, around 90% of them singletons. This entry belongs to a study of identifying expanded T cells in peripheral blood. V dropped 4 bases and J dropped 4 bases, with 8 bases sitting between them. The CDR3 has 14 residues. The germline V gene encodes CDR1 MNHEY and CDR2 SVGAGI. Source material: blood. The receptor's source is a person aged 18 to 70 in good health. This chain connects TRBV6-5 to TRBJ2-6, with D perhaps TRBD1 or TRBD2 (5 bases each). CDR3 residues: CASSWGTGANVLTF. CDR3 DNA: TGTGCCAGCAGTTGGGGGACCGGGGCCAACGTCCTGACTTTC.